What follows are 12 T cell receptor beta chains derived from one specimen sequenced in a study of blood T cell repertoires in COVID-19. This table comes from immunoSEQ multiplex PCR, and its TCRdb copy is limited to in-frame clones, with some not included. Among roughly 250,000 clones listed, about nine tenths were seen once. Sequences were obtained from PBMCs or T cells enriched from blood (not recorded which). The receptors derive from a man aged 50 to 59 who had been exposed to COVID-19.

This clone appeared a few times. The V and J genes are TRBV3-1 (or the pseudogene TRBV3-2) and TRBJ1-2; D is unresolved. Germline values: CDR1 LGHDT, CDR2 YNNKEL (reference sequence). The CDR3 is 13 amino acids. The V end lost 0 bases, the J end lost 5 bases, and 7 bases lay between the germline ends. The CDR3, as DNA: TGTGCCAGCAGCCAAGATGGAGGGTATGGCTACACCTTC. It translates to CASSQDGGYGYTF.

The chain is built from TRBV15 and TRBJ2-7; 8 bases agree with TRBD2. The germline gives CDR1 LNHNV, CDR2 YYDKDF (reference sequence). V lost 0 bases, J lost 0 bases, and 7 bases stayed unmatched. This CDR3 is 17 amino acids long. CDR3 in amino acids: CATSRDLTGGGSYEQYV. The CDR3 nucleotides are TGTGCCACCAGCAGAGATCTGACGGGAGGGGGCTCCTACGAGCAGTACGTC.

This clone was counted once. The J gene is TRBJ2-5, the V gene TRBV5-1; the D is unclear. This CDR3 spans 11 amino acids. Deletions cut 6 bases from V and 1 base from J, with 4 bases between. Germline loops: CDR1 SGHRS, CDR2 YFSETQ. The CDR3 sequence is CASNTQETQYF. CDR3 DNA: TGCGCCAGCAACACCCAAGAGACCCAGTACTTC.

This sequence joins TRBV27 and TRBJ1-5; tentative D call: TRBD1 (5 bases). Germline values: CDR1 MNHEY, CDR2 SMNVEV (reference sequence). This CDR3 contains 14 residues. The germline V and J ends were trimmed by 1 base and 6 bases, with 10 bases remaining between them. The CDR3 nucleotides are TGTGCCAGCAGTTTATTGGGGCAGGGTCAGCCCCAGCATTTT. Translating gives CASSLLGQGQPQHF.

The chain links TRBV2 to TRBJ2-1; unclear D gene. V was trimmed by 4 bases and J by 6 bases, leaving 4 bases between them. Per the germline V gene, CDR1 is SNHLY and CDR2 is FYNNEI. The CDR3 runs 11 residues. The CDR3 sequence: CASSVLNEQFF. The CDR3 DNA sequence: TGTGCCAGCAGTGTTCTCAATGAGCAGTTCTTC.

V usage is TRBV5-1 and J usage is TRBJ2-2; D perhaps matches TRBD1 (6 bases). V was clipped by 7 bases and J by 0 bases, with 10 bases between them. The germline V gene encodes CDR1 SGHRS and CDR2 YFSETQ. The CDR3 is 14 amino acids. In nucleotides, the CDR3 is TGCGCCAGCGCAGGGGTCGCGAACACCGGGGAGCTGTTTTTT. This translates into CASAGVANTGELFF.

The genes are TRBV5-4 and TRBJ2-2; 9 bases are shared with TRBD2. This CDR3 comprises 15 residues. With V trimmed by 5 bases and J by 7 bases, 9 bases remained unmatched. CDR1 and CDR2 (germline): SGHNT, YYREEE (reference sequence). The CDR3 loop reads CASSSSGRSGGELFF. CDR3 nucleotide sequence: TGTGCCAGCAGTTCAAGCGGGAGGTCGGGCGGGGAGCTGTTTTTT. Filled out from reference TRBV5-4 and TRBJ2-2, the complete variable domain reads ETGVTQSPTHLIKTRGQQVTLRCSSQSGHNTVSWYQQALGQGPQFIFQYYREEENGRGNFPPRFSGLQFPNYSSELNVNALELDDSALYLCASSSSGRSGGELFFGEGSRLTVL.

The CDR3 region is CASSLEAVSSGNTIYF. CDR3 DNA: TGCGCCAGCAGCTTGGAGGCGGTGAGCTCTGGAAACACCATATATTTT. The V gene is TRBV5-1, the J gene TRBJ1-3; no clear D gene. The CDR3 runs to 16 residues. The ends were cut back, 0 bases at V and 0 bases at J, with 10 bases in the middle. Germline V gene lookup returns CDR1 SGHRS and CDR2 YFSETQ.

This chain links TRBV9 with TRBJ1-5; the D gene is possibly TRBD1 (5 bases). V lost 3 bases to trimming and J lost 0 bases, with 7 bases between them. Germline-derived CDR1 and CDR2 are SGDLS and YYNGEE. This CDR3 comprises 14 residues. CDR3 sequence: CASSGGSSNQPQHF. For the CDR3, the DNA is TGTGCCAGCAGCGGGGGCAGTAGCAATCAGCCCCAGCATTTT.

The CDR3 spells CASSPPFGTGGTGELFF. Here the CDR3 DNA reads TGTGCCAGCTCACCACCCTTCGGGACAGGCGGGACCGGGGAGCTGTTTTTT. The chain uses TRBV18 and TRBJ2-2, with 8 bases aligning to TRBD1. CDR1 is KGHSH, CDR2 LQKENI, per germline. V shed 0 bases and J 5 bases; nucleotides not matched to a gene: 8. The CDR3 sequence is 17 residues long.

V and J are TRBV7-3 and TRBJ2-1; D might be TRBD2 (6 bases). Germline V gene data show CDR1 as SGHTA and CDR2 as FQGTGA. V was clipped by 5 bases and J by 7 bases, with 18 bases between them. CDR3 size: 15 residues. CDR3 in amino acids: CASSLGGTGYNEQFF. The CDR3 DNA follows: TGTGCCAGCAGCCTGGGCGGGACCGGGTATAATGAGCAGTTCTTC.

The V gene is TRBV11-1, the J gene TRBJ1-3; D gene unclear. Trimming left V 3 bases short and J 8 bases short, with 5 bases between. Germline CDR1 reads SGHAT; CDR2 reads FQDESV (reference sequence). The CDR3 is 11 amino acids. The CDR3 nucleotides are TGTGCCAGCAGCTTGGAGGACACCATATATTTT. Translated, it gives CASSLEDTIYF.